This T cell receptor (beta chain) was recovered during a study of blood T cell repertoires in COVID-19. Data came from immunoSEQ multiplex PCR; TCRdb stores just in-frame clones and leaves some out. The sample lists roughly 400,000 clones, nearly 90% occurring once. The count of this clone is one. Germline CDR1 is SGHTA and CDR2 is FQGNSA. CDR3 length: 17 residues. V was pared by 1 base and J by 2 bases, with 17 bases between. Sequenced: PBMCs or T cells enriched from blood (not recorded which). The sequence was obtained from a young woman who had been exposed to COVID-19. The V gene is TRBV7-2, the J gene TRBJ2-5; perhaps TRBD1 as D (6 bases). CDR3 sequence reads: CASSLGVQGLRQETQYF. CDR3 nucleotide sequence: TGTGCCAGCAGCTTAGGGGTTCAGGGGTTGCGACAAGAGACCCAGTACTTC.